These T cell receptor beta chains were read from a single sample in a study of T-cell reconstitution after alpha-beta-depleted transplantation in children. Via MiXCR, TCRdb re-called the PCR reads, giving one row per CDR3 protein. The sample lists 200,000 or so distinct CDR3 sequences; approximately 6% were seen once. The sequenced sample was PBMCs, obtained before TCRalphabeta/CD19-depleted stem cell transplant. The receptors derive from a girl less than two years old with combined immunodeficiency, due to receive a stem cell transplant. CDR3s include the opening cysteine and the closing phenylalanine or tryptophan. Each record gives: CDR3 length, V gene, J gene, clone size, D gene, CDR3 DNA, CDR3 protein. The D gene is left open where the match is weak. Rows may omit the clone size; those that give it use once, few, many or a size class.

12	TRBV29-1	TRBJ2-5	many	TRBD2	TGCAGCGTTGTGGTAGCGGGAGAGACCCAGTACTTC	CSVVVAGETQYF
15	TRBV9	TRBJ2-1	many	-	TGTGCCAGCAGCGTAGACCCCTCGGGAGTAGGTGAGCAGTTCTTC	CASSVDPSGVGEQFF
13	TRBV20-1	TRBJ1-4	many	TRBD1	TGCAGTGCTCAACAGACCGCAGGGGGAGAGGCTTTTTTT	CSAQQTAGGEAFF
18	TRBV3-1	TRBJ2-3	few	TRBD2	TGTGCCTTCAGCCCGACTAGCGGGAGGGGTTTGTCCACAGATACGCAGTATTTT	CAFSPTSGRGLSTDTQYF
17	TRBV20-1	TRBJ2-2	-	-	TGCAGTGCTAGAGATCAAGGAAGTGGCACTACGGCCGGGGAGCTGTTTTTT	CSARDQGSGTTAGELFF
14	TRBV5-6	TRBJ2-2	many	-	TGTGCCAGCAGCTTGGCCGGGGGCACCGGGGAGCTGTTTTTT	CASSLAGGTGELFF
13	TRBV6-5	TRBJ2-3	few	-	TGTGCCAGCATTAAGGGGACTACAGATACGCAGTATTTT	CASIKGTTDTQYF
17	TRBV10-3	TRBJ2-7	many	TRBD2	TGTGCCATCAGTGAGGGGGGAACTAGCGGCCTAGCCTACGAGCAGTACTTC	CAISEGGTSGLAYEQYF
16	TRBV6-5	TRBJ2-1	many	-	TGTGCCAGCAGTTATAATCCAGGAAAACTATACAATGAGCAGTTCTTC	CASSYNPGKLYNEQFF
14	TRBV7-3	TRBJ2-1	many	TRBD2	TGTGCCAGCAGCTCGGGGGGACCCTACAATGAGCAGTTCTTC	CASSSGGPYNEQFF
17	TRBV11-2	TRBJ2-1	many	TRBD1	TGTGCCAGCAGCTTAGTGCGACAGGGGACCTCCTACAATGAGCAGTTCTTC	CASSLVRQGTSYNEQFF
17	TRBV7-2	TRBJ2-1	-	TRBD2	TGTGCCAGCAGCTTAGGGGCGGGACTAGCGGATAACAATGAGCAGTTCTTC	CASSLGAGLADNNEQFF
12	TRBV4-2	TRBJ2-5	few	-	TGTGCCAGCAGCCACGCTTTTGAGACCCAGTACTTC	CASSHAFETQYF
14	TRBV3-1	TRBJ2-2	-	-	TGTGCCAGCAGCCAAAAAAAGAGCCCGGTAGAGCTGTTTTTT	CASSQKKSPVELFF
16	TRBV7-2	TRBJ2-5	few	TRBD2	TGTGCCAGCAGCCCCAGCCCGACTAGCGGACAAGAGACCCAGTACTTC	CASSPSPTSGQETQYF
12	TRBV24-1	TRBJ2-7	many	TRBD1	TGTGCCGCCGGGACAGGTAATTCCGAGCAGTACTTC	CAAGTGNSEQYF
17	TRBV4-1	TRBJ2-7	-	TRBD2	TGCGCCAGCAGCCACGCACCGGGACTAGCGGGAGAGCACGAGCAGTACTTC	CASSHAPGLAGEHEQYF
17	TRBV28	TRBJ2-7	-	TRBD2	TGTGCCAGCAGTCCCGGGTGGGCAAGCGGGAGGGCCCACGAGCAGTACTTC	CASSPGWASGRAHEQYF
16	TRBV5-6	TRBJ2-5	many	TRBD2	TGTGCCAGCAGCTTGCCACTAGCGGGAAACCTAGAGACCCAGTACTTC	CASSLPLAGNLETQYF
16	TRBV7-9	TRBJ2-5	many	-	TGTGCCAGCAGTCCAAAAGTCACACGGGATCAAGAGACCCAGTACTTC	CASSPKVTRDQETQYF
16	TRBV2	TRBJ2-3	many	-	TGTGCCAGCAGTTTTCCGGGACTCTTTCCGAAAGATACGCAGTATTTT	CASSFPGLFPKDTQYF
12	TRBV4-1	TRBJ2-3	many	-	TGCGCCAGCAGCCACCCGGAGGGTACGCAGTATTTT	CASSHPEGTQYF
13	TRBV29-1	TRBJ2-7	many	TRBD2	TGCAGCGTTGCCGGGGGGAAATACTACGAGCAGTACTTC	CSVAGGKYYEQYF
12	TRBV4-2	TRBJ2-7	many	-	TGTGCCAGCAGCCAAGAGAAGGGGGAGCAGTACTTC	CASSQEKGEQYF
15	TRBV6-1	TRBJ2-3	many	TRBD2	TGTGCCAGGGGGGGGACTACTGCTAGCACAGATACGCAGTATTTT	CARGGTTASTDTQYF
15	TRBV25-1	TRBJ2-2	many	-	TGTGCCAGCAGTGAAGGTGGCACCCTCACCGGGGAGCTGTTTTTT	CASSEGGTLTGELFF
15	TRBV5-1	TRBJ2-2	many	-	TGCGCCAGGGAAAACAGGGCACCGAACACCGGGGAGCTGTTTTTT	CARENRAPNTGELFF
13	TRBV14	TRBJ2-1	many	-	TGTGCCAGCAGCCAAGGGAGAACCCGTGAGCAGTTCTTC	CASSQGRTREQFF
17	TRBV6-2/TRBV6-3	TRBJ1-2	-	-	TGTGCCAGCAGTTACTCGACTGGCCAGGGCTCGATTTATGGCTACACCTTC	CASSYSTGQGSIYGYTF
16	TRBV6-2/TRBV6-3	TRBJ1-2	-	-	TGTGCCAGCAGTCAAGGAGGAACGACGACCGAGAGCGGCTACACCTTC	CASSQGGTTTESGYTF
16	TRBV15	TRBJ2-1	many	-	TGTGCCACCAGCAGGAAGCGGAGTGAGGGGTCGGGTGAGCAGTTCTTC	CATSRKRSEGSGEQFF
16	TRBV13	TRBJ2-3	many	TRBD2	TGTGCCAGCAGCTTTGGGACTAGCGGGACAACAGATACGCAGTATTTT	CASSFGTSGTTDTQYF
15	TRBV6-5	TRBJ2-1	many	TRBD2	TGTGCCAGCAGTTCATCTAGCGGGGCTTACAATGAGCAGTTCTTC	CASSSSSGAYNEQFF
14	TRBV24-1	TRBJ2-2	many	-	TGTGCCACCAGTGATCTCTACCGGCCCGGGGAGCTGTTTTTT	CATSDLYRPGELFF
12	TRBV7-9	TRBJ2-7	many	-	TGTGCCAGCAGCTTAAAGGTCTACGAGCAGTACTTC	CASSLKVYEQYF
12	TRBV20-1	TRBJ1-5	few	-	TGCACTCCGCCAGGGAGTAGTCAGCCCCAGCATTTT	CTPPGSSQPQHF
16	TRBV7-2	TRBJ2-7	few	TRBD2	TGTGCCAGCAGCCCCCGTTTAGCGGGAGGGCCCTACGAGCAGTACTTC	CASSPRLAGGPYEQYF
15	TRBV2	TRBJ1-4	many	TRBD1	TGTGCCAGCAGTGAAGCTTGGCAGGGGGATGAAAAACTGTTTTTT	CASSEAWQGDEKLFF
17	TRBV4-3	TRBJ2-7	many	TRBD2	TGCGCCAGCAGCCCAGGGACTAGCGGGAGGGCAATTCTCGAGCAGTACTTC	CASSPGTSGRAILEQYF
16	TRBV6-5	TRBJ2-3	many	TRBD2	TGTGCCAGCAGTTACGCCGGACTAGCGGGAGGAGATACGCAGTATTTT	CASSYAGLAGGDTQYF
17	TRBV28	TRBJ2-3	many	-	TGTGCCAGCAGTTCACAGACAGCCCATCCTTGGGCAGATACGCAGTATTTT	CASSSQTAHPWADTQYF
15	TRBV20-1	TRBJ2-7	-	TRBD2	TGCAGTGCTAGTCAACTAGCGGGAGGGGCTTACGAGCAGTACTTC	CSASQLAGGAYEQYF
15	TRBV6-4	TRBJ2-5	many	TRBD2	TGTGCCAGCAGTCTAGTAGCGGGAGTCGACGAGACCCAGTACTTC	CASSLVAGVDETQYF
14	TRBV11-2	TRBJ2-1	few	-	TGTGCCAGCAGCCGATTGAGGGGTCGGAATGAGCAGTTCTTC	CASSRLRGRNEQFF
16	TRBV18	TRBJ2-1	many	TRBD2	TGTGCCAGCTCACCACGTGCTAGCGGGAGGGTCTATGAGCAGTTCTTC	CASSPRASGRVYEQFF
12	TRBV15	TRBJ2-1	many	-	TGTGCCACCAGCGGGACCCGAGATGAGCAGTTCTTC	CATSGTRDEQFF
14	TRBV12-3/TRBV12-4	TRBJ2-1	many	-	TGTGCCAGCAGTTTGGGCGGGTGGTACAATGAGCAGTTCTTC	CASSLGGWYNEQFF
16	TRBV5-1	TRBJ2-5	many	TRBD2	TGCGCCAGCAAAACCAGCGGGGGACCAAAACAAGAGACCCAGTACTTC	CASKTSGGPKQETQYF
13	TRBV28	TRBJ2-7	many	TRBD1	TGTGCCAGCAGGGAGACAGGGGTCTACGAGCAGTACTTC	CASRETGVYEQYF
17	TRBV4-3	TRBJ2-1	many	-	TGCGCCAGCAGCCAAGATCGGGGCCTGACAGATTACAATGAGCAGTTCTTC	CASSQDRGLTDYNEQFF
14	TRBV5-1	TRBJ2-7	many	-	TGCGCCAGCAGCTCTGACAGGAGTTTTCGGGAGCAGTACTTC	CASSSDRSFREQYF
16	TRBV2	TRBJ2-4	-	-	TGTGCCAGCAGTGAGCCCCTATGGACGGCCAAAAACATTCAGTACTTC	CASSEPLWTAKNIQYF
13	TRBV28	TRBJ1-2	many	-	TGTGCCAGCAGTAGGACGGCTACCTATGGCTACACCTTC	CASSRTATYGYTF
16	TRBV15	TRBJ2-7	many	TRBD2	TGTGCCACCAGCAGAGATATTGGCGGGGGGCTTCTCGAGCAGTACTTC	CATSRDIGGGLLEQYF
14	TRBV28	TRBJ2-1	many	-	TGTGCCAGCACCTTCCCCGGGAACTACAATGAGCAGTTCTTC	CASTFPGNYNEQFF